This entry lists 26 T cell receptor beta chains sequenced from one sample in a study of CD8+ T cells in alopecia areata. RNA extraction was followed by reverse transcription into cDNA, which acted as the sequencing template. The repertoire was sequenced with immunoSEQ multiplex PCR; TCRdb's copy has only in-frame clones and lacks some. The sample holds about 98,000 clones, 35% to 50% seen once. What was sequenced was CD4+ T cells sorted from blood. The source is a human donor with alopecia areata.

CDR3: CASRNAGAGNTEAFF. The CDR3 DNA sequence: TGTGCCAGCAGGAATGCAGGGGCAGGGAACACTGAAGCTTTCTTT. The V and J genes are TRBV7-9 and TRBJ1-1; D is perhaps TRBD1 (6 bases). CDR1 and CDR2 (germline): SEHNR, FQNEAQ (reference sequence). The CDR3 length is 15 residues. The V gene lost 6 bases and the J gene lost 1 base, with 15 bases spanning the gap.

The chain couples TRBV4-1 to TRBJ2-5; no reliable D call. Germline loops: CDR1 MGHRA, CDR2 YSYEKL. Trimming took off 1 base at V and 1 base at J, with 7 bases between the two ends. The CDR3 totals 14 residues. The CDR3 DNA reads as TGCGCCAGCAGCCAAGTGCGGCTCCAAGAGACCCAGTACTTC. As protein: CASSQVRLQETQYF.

The chain links TRBV7-2 to TRBJ1-5, with unresolved D. V was pared by 4 bases and J by 4 bases, with 5 bases between. The CDR3 length is 12 residues. Germline CDR1 is SGHTA and CDR2 is FQGNSA. In nucleotides, the CDR3 is TGTGCCAGCAGCTCCCCGAATCAGCCCCAGCATTTT. Translating it yields CASSSPNQPQHF.

V and J are TRBV29-1 and TRBJ2-1; 11 bases line up with TRBD1. The CDR3 is 13 amino acids. Looked up from germline, CDR1 is SQVTM and CDR2 is ANQGSEA. V lost 4 bases and J lost 8; bases outside the gene matches: 4. The CDR3 DNA is TGCAGCGTTGTAAGGACAGGGGGCGATGAGCAGTTCTTC. Protein: CSVVRTGGDEQFF.

This clone was detected a few times. The chain joins TRBV29-1 to TRBJ2-7, with 10 bases lining up with TRBD1. Germline CDR1 is SQVTM and CDR2 is ANQGSEA. V was pared by 6 bases and J by 7 bases, with 9 bases of the junction left unmatched. CDR3 length: 13 amino acids. Here the CDR3 reads CSVKTGGGWEQYF. The CDR3 DNA reads as TGCAGCGTGAAGACAGGGGGCGGATGGGAGCAGTACTTC.

The V call is TRBV29-1, the J call TRBJ2-5; no firm D call. CDR3 length equals 13 residues. The germline V and J ends were trimmed by 4 bases and 5 bases, with 14 bases remaining between them. Germline CDR1 reads SQVTM; CDR2 reads ANQGSEA. This chain's CDR3 is CSVAPALRETQYF. The CDR3, as DNA: TGCAGCGTTGCCCCAGCGCTTAGGGAGACCCAGTACTTC.

Details on this clone: Within the sample, other DNA sequences also encode this same CDR3. V usage is TRBV29-1 and J usage is TRBJ1-1, with D unresolved. The CDR3 has 12 amino acids. V lost 1 base and J lost 0, with 3 bases in between. Per germline, CDR1 SQVTM and CDR2 ANQGSEA. The CDR3 region is CSVEGLNTEAFF. CDR3 bases: TGCAGCGTTGAAGGGTTGAACACTGAAGCTTTCTTT.

The rearrangement joins TRBV9 to TRBJ1-2; no definite D call. CDR1 is SGDLS and CDR2 is YYNGEE in the germline V gene. The CDR3 covers 12 residues. V was shortened by 0 bases and J by 4 bases, with 4 bases between the two germline ends. CDR3 amino acids: CASSVGGYGYTF. In DNA, the CDR3 is TGTGCCAGCAGCGTAGGAGGCTATGGCTACACCTTC.

The V and J genes are TRBV29-1 and TRBJ2-3; D is perhaps TRBD1 or TRBD2 (6 bases each). The CDR3 contains 13 residues. In germline, CDR1 is SQVTM, CDR2 ANQGSEA. V was trimmed by 7 bases and J by 1 base, leaving 12 bases between them. CDR3 residues: CSDDRRGTDTQYF. CDR3 coding DNA: TGCAGCGACGACAGGAGGGGCACAGATACGCAGTATTTT.

The rearrangement links TRBV27 to TRBJ2-2; D perhaps matches TRBD2 (5 bases). The CDR3 length is 13 residues. The V end lost 11 bases, the J end lost 7 bases, and 17 bases lay between the germline ends. In germline, CDR1 is MNHEY, CDR2 SMNVEV (reference sequence). CDR3 coding DNA: TGTGCCGTCTCATACAGCCGGGGCGGGGAGCTGTTTTTT. This gives the protein CAVSYSRGGELFF.

The rearrangement links TRBV11-2 to TRBJ2-5; perhaps D is TRBD1 or TRBD2 (5 bases each). The CDR3 sequence is 15 residues long. Trimming shortened V by 5 bases and J by 4 bases, and 17 bases separated the two germline ends. Germline values: CDR1 SGHAT, CDR2 FQNNGV. The CDR3 region has the DNA TGTGCCAGCAGCCGCCCTGTGGGGGTCGGAGAGACCCAGTACTTC. Its translation: CASSRPVGVGETQYF.

The chain employs TRBV30 and TRBJ1-5; tentatively, D is TRBD1 (6 bases). The germline CDR1 and CDR2 sequences are GTSNPN and SVGIG (reference sequence). Trimming took 2 bases from V and 4 from J, leaving 15 bases between them. The CDR3 spans 15 residues. In DNA form, the CDR3 reads TGTGCCTGGAGTTCCCCCGGGAGGGGGAATCAGCCCCAGCATTTT. Its translation: CAWSSPGRGNQPQHF.

The rearrangement links TRBV25-1 to TRBJ2-5; no clear D gene. The CDR3 totals 15 residues. CDR1 is MGHDK and CDR2 is SYGVNS in the germline V gene. The V end was cut by 1 base, the J end by 2 bases, with 11 bases between. CDR3 DNA sequence: TGTGCCAGCAGTGAATCCCTAGGCTCTCAAGAGACCCAGTACTTC. Translated, it gives CASSESLGSQETQYF.

CDR3 sequence reads: CAWGLGNPETQYF. DNA of the CDR3: TGTGCCTGGGGTCTGGGGAATCCAGAGACCCAGTACTTC. V usage is TRBV30 and J usage is TRBJ2-5; unclear D gene. Germline lookup yields CDR1 GTSNPN and CDR2 SVGIG (reference sequence). CDR3 size: 13 residues. The germline V and J ends were trimmed by 5 bases and 4 bases, with 14 bases remaining between them.

V is TRBV28 and J is TRBJ2-7, with D hard to call. CDR1 is MDHEN, CDR2 SYDVKM, per germline. The CDR3 runs 12 residues. V lost 5 bases to trimming and J lost 6 bases, with 11 bases between them. The chain's CDR3 is CASSPTLGEQYF. The CDR3, as DNA: TGTGCCAGCAGTCCCACTTTGGGCGAGCAGTACTTC.

This chain links TRBV29-1 with TRBJ2-3; D gene unclear. There are 13 residues in the CDR3. Germline V gives CDR1 SQVTM, CDR2 ANQGSEA. V gave up 6 bases and J gave up 2 bases, with 12 bases separating them. This CDR3 reads CSVRLLYTDTQYF. CDR3 in DNA: TGCAGCGTCAGACTTCTCTACACAGATACGCAGTATTTT.

This clone turned up a few times. The rearrangement links TRBV2 to TRBJ2-2, with 7 positions matching TRBD1. V shed 4 bases and J 4 bases; nucleotides not matched to a gene: 6. The CDR3 is made up of 15 amino acids. CDR1 is SNHLY, CDR2 FYNNEI, per germline. CDR3 sequence: CASSAQGVRTGELFF. The CDR3 region has the DNA TGTGCCAGCAGTGCGCAGGGGGTTCGCACCGGGGAGCTGTTTTTT. The full variable domain, completed using reference TRBV2 and TRBJ2-2, is EPEVTQTPSHQVTQMGQEVILRCVPISNHLYFYWYRQILGQKVEFLVSFYNNEISEKSEIFDDQFSVERPDGSNFTLKIRSTKLEDSAMYFCASSAQGVRTGELFFGEGSRLTVL.

The V and J genes are TRBV2 and TRBJ1-6; a weak D match, TRBD1 (5 bases). Trimming took 6 bases from V and 10 from J, leaving 16 bases between them. The length of the CDR3 is 14 residues. The V gene's germline CDR1 is SNHLY and CDR2 FYNNEI. CDR3 nucleotides: TGTGCCAGCAGAGTGCGATTCGGGGACTCACCCCTCCACTTT. It translates to CASRVRFGDSPLHF.

This rearrangement joins TRBV28 to TRBJ2-4; no clear D gene. The CDR3 is 14 residues long. Germline V gene lookup returns CDR1 MDHEN and CDR2 SYDVKM. Between the trimmed V and J ends, which lost 4 bases and 9 bases, there was a span of 16 bases. The CDR3, as DNA: TGTGCCAGCAGTTCCCCCAAGGCTGGCCGCATTCAGTACTTC. Translated, it gives CASSSPKAGRIQYF.

This rearrangement joins TRBV4-2 to TRBJ2-5; 12 bases agree with TRBD2. In germline, CDR1 is LGHNA, CDR2 YNFKEQ. Losses at the gene ends were 3 bases for V and 2 bases for J; bases not matched to a gene: 7. The CDR3 totals 17 residues. The CDR3 DNA sequence: TGTGCCAGCAGCCACGTACTAGCGGGGGGTTTACAAGAGACCCAGTACTTC. It codes for CASSHVLAGGLQETQYF.

To note about this clone: At one end the junction does not follow the germline gene, possibly because of a read error. The rearrangement uses TRBV28 and TRBJ2-4; D unclear. The CDR3 is made up of 11 amino acids. CDR1 and CDR2 from the germline V gene are MDHEN and SYDVKM. The CDR3 protein is CASSSTDARSF. For the CDR3, the DNA is TGTGCCAGCAGCTCAACAGATGCCCGATCATTC.

The chain recombines TRBV2 with TRBJ1-4; D is unresolved. The CDR3 totals 11 residues. With 8 bases removed from V and 4 bases from J, the gap between germline ends came to 5 bases. Germline loops: CDR1 SNHLY, CDR2 FYNNEI. This CDR3 is CASLDNEKLFF. The CDR3 DNA reads as TGTGCCAGCCTAGATAATGAAAAACTGTTTTTT.

Concerning this clone: The identical CDR3 is also encoded by other nucleotide sequences in the sample. The rearrangement links TRBV29-1 to TRBJ2-5, with no clear D. Trimming cost V 2 bases and J 5 bases, with 3 bases left between them. The CDR3 has 10 amino acids. Germline V gene sequence: CDR1 SQVTM, CDR2 ANQGSEA. CDR3 amino acids: CSVERETQYF. The CDR3 nucleotides read TGCAGCGTTGAAAGGGAGACCCAGTACTTC.

This chain connects TRBV7-8 to TRBJ2-1; 8 bases align to TRBD2. CDR3 length equals 16 residues. The V gene end was trimmed by 5 bases and the J gene end by 5 bases; junction bases not matched to a gene: 11. Germline CDR1 SGHVS, CDR2 FQNEAQ. CDR3 region: CASSTGRGGRHNEQFF. The CDR3 DNA is TGTGCCAGCAGCACGGGCCGGGGGGGCCGCCACAATGAGCAGTTCTTC.

The chain joins TRBV29-1 to TRBJ2-3; D is unclear. The ends were cut back, 4 bases at V and 3 bases at J, with 8 bases in the middle. In germline, CDR1 is SQVTM, CDR2 ANQGSEA. CDR3 size: 12 residues. For the CDR3, the DNA is TGCAGCGTTGTCGCCCTAACAGATACGCAGTATTTT. Its protein is CSVVALTDTQYF.

This clone occurred a few times. The rearrangement uses TRBV4-1 and TRBJ2-7, with D possibly matching TRBD1 (6 bases). Germline V gene data show CDR1 as MGHRA and CDR2 as YSYEKL. The V end was cut by 1 base, the J end by 1 base, with 8 bases between. The CDR3 sequence is 14 residues long. In DNA form, the CDR3 reads TGCGCCAGCAGCCAAGTAGGACAGTCCTACGAGCAGTACTTC. Residues: CASSQVGQSYEQYF.